This entry lists 13 T cell receptor beta chains sequenced from one sample in a study of CD8 T cells in Susac syndrome. When the RNA was reverse transcribed, random hexamers were used with an input of roughly 0.5 to 1 ug. TCRdb reprocessed the immunoSEQ multiplex PCR reads with MiXCR, giving one entry per CDR3 protein. Among around 180,000 distinct CDR3 sequences, 94% were seen once, and the ten largest hold 0.12%. Sequenced: CD4+ T cells from PBMCs. The receptor set was obtained from a human donor with Susac syndrome.

This clonotype was picked up a small number of times. The chain has TRBV4-2 and TRBJ2-3, with 10 bases identical to TRBD1. There are 15 residues in the CDR3. CDR1 LGHNA and CDR2 YNFKEQ come from the germline V gene. The trim removed 2 bases at V and 3 bases at J, leaving 2 bases unmatched. The CDR3 DNA follows: TGTGCCAGCAGCCAAAGGACAGGGGGAACAGATACGCAGTATTTT. Translating gives CASSQRTGGTDTQYF.

This rearrangement joins TRBV12-3 or TRBV12-4 to TRBJ1-1; no reliable D call. This CDR3 contains 13 residues. V was pared by 5 bases and J by 2 bases, with 9 bases between. The CDR3: CASSASPNTEAFF. The CDR3 DNA follows: TGTGCCAGCAGTGCATCACCCAACACTGAAGCTTTCTTT.

CDR3: CASSGTSGEVEQFF. CDR3 nucleotide sequence: TGTGCCAGCAGTGGGACTAGCGGGGAGGTTGAGCAGTTCTTC. This chain joins TRBV2 and TRBJ2-1; 12 positions match TRBD2. The CDR3 runs 14 residues. From germline, CDR1 is SNHLY and CDR2 FYNNEI. Unmatched junction bases numbered 4, after V lost 4 bases and J lost 9 bases.

The rearrangement links TRBV19 to TRBJ2-1, with 8 bases fitting TRBD2. This CDR3 spans 14 amino acids. V shed 6 bases, J shed 9 bases, and the junction held 10 bases outside the gene matches. Germline CDR1 reads LNHDA; CDR2 reads SQIVND (reference sequence). The CDR3: CASRAGALVGEQFF. The CDR3 DNA is TGTGCCAGTAGAGCGGGGGCCCTTGTGGGTGAGCAGTTCTTC. Variable domain in full (rest from reference TRBV19 and TRBJ2-1): DGGITQSPKYLFRKEGQNVTLSCEQNLNHDAMYWYRQDPGQGLRLIYYSQIVNDFQKGDIAEGYSVSREKKESFPLTVTSAQKNPTAFYLCASRAGALVGEQFFGPGTRLTVL.

This chain uses TRBV29-1 with TRBJ2-3, with no clear D. The length of the CDR3 is 11 residues. Trimming pared 0 bases from V and 6 bases from J, leaving 4 bases between. Germline CDR1 is SQVTM and CDR2 is ANQGSEA. CDR3: CSVEDLDTQYF. The CDR3 DNA sequence: TGCAGCGTTGAAGATTTGGATACGCAGTATTTT.

The rearrangement uses TRBV12-5 and TRBJ2-2; D remains unclear. Germline V gives CDR1 LGHNT, CDR2 FRNRAP. Trimming cost V 0 bases and J 6 bases, with 5 bases left between them. This CDR3 spans 13 amino acids. For the CDR3, the DNA is TGTGCTAGTGGTTTGGTAGCGTCCGGGGAGCTGTTTTTT. Encoded protein: CASGLVASGELFF.

The chain is built from TRBV6-6 and TRBJ2-3; D is perhaps TRBD1 (6 bases). The CDR3 contains 14 residues. Trimming took off 8 bases at V and 1 base at J, with 13 bases between the two ends. Germline V gene lookup returns CDR1 MNHNY and CDR2 SVGAGI (reference sequence). CDR3 amino acids: CASGTGQGTDTQYF. The CDR3 nucleotides read TGTGCCAGCGGAACAGGGCAGGGCACAGATACGCAGTATTTT.

The chain employs TRBV6-5 and TRBJ2-3; a possible D gene is TRBD1 (6 bases). CDR1 and CDR2 from the germline V gene are MNHEY and SVGAGI. Deletions cut 7 bases from V and 2 bases from J, with 10 bases between. The CDR3 covers 13 residues. The CDR3 coding sequence is TGTGCCAGCAAGAGGACAGTCACAGATACGCAGTATTTT. It translates to CASKRTVTDTQYF.

The gene calls are TRBV27 and TRBJ1-2; D call uncertain. V was shortened by 6 bases and J by 1 base, with 9 bases between the two germline ends. CDR1 and CDR2 from the germline V gene are MNHEY and SMNVEV (reference sequence). This CDR3 has 13 amino acids. The CDR3 reads CASSRTFNYGYTF. In DNA form, the CDR3 reads TGTGCCAGCAGCCGGACGTTTAACTATGGCTACACCTTC.

The chain carries TRBV28 and TRBJ2-7; possibly TRBD1 for D (5 bases). Germline values: CDR1 MDHEN, CDR2 SYDVKM. The CDR3 sequence is 11 residues long. With 7 bases removed from V and 10 bases from J, the gap between germline ends came to 14 bases. CDR3 amino acids: CASKGFRGQYF. As DNA, the CDR3 is TGTGCCAGCAAAGGCTTTAGGGGTCAGTACTTC.

The rearrangement links TRBV2 to TRBJ2-6; a weak D match, TRBD2 (6 bases). Germline V gene lookup returns CDR1 SNHLY and CDR2 FYNNEI. There are 15 residues in the CDR3. Between the trimmed V and J ends, which lost 9 bases and 0 bases, there was a span of 12 bases. The DNA for the CDR3 is TGTGCCAGAGGGCGGGGCAACTCTGGGGCCAACGTCCTGACTTTC. Amino acid sequence: CARGRGNSGANVLTF.

The genes are TRBV12-3 or TRBV12-4 and TRBJ2-1, with D maybe TRBD1 (6 bases). V gave up 3 bases and J gave up 6 bases, with 15 bases separating them. The length of the CDR3 is 15 residues. For the CDR3, the DNA is TGTGCCAGCAGTTTGTTGCAGGGGACCGGCAATGAGCAGTTCTTC. It specifies CASSLLQGTGNEQFF.

V is TRBV2 and J is TRBJ1-2; unclear D gene. The V end was cut by 3 bases, the J end by 8 bases, with 10 bases between. Germline CDR1 SNHLY, CDR2 FYNNEI. The CDR3 sequence is 12 residues long. This chain's CDR3 is CASSESTRGYTF. The DNA of the CDR3 is TGTGCCAGCAGTGAGTCCACTCGGGGCTACACCTTC. Drawing the rest from reference TRBV2 and TRBJ1-2, the complete variable domain is EPEVTQTPSHQVTQMGQEVILRCVPISNHLYFYWYRQILGQKVEFLVSFYNNEISEKSEIFDDQFSVERPDGSNFTLKIRSTKLEDSAMYFCASSESTRGYTFGSGTRLTVV.